The 13 T cell receptor beta chains in this list originate from one sample, sequenced in a study of OX40 agonist ivuxolimab in advanced cancers. Libraries were prepared by immunoSEQ multiplex PCR; TCRdb keeps only in-frame clonotypes and omits some of them. The profile shows over 20,000 clones, roughly 83% of them singletons. Sequences were derived from CD4+ or CD8+ T cells sorted from blood, sampled in a trial of the OX40 agonist ivuxolimab. The receptors here all came from an adult with an advanced solid tumor such as melanoma, head and neck, liver or kidney cancer.

By share, this clone counts as medium-sized (0.01 to 0.1%). This chain joins TRBV27 and TRBJ2-7, with 8 bases aligning to TRBD2. V shed 2 bases, J shed 1 base, and the junction held 7 bases outside the gene matches. The CDR3 runs to 16 residues. Germline values: CDR1 MNHEY, CDR2 SMNVEV (reference sequence). CDR3 protein: CASSLTGGTGSYEQYF. For the CDR3, the DNA is TGTGCCAGCAGTTTAACGGGGGGGACTGGATCCTACGAGCAGTACTTC.

About this clone: The junction differs from germline at one of its ends, possibly a read error. The gene calls are TRBV5-6 and TRBJ2-7; 9 nucleotides match TRBD1. This CDR3 contains 11 residues. Germline lookup yields CDR1 SGHDT and CDR2 YYEEEE. The CDR3 reads CASSLDRDREF. CDR3 DNA: TGTGCCAGCAGCTTGGATCGGGACAGGGAATTC.

The chain is built from TRBV7-9 and TRBJ1-5, with D perhaps matching TRBD1 (5 bases). CDR3 length: 16 amino acids. Germline CDR1 SEHNR, CDR2 FQNEAQ (reference sequence). Trimming pared 5 bases from V and 5 bases from J, leaving 19 bases between. CDR3 in amino acids: CASSTDSGPLHQPQHF. CDR3 nucleotide sequence: TGTGCCAGCAGCACCGATTCAGGGCCCCTACATCAGCCCCAGCATTTT.

V is TRBV4-1 and J is TRBJ1-3; TRBD1 matches 7 bases. The CDR3 consists of 16 residues. The junction had 7 bases not matched to a gene; V was cut back by 1 base and J by 4 bases. From germline, CDR1 is MGHRA and CDR2 YSYEKL. The CDR3: CASSQVDRAPGNTIYF. The CDR3 DNA follows: TGCGCCAGCAGCCAAGTCGACAGGGCGCCCGGAAACACCATATATTTT.

V usage is TRBV13 and J usage is TRBJ2-5, with 10 positions matching TRBD2. This CDR3 comprises 14 residues. V lost 8 bases and J lost 3; bases outside the gene matches: 6. Germline-derived CDR1 and CDR2 are PRHDT and FYEKMQ (reference sequence). Here the CDR3 DNA reads TGTGCCAGCGAGCTAGCGGGAGTTGAAGAGACCCAGTACTTC. Translation: CASELAGVEETQYF.

This chain links TRBV29-1 with TRBJ2-1; 7 bases line up with TRBD1. The CDR3 runs to 11 residues. J gave up 7 bases and V 7 bases, and 4 bases lay outside the gene matches. Germline CDR1 is SQVTM and CDR2 is ANQGSEA. This CDR3 is CSADRANEQFF. In DNA form, the CDR3 reads TGCAGCGCCGACAGGGCAAATGAGCAGTTCTTC.

The V and J genes are TRBV18 and TRBJ2-5; D might be TRBD1 or TRBD2, each matching 5 bases. CDR1 and CDR2 (germline): KGHSH, LQKENI. V was cut by 5 bases and J by 1 base, with 14 bases left in between. This CDR3 has 15 amino acids. The CDR3 sequence: CASSAARDLQETQYF. The CDR3 bases are TGTGCCAGCTCAGCAGCCCGGGACCTCCAAGAGACCCAGTACTTC.

This clone occurred once. The genes are TRBV6-5 and TRBJ2-7; D is possibly TRBD2 (5 bases). Germline V lookup: CDR1 MNHEY, CDR2 SVGAGI. Deletions cut 6 bases from V and 6 bases from J, with 15 bases between. The CDR3 sequence is 13 residues long. CDR3 bases: TGTGCCAGCAGCCAGCTTGAGGGCTCCGAGCAGTACTTC. Its protein product is CASSQLEGSEQYF.

The chain recombines TRBV10-3 with TRBJ2-7; the match to TRBD2 covers 13 bases. The germline V gene encodes CDR1 ENHRY and CDR2 SYGVKD. This CDR3 region has 15 residues. V gave up 3 bases and J gave up 7 bases; unmatched junction bases: 6. The CDR3 loop is CAISDGLAGDLEQYF. CDR3 bases: TGTGCCATCAGTGACGGACTAGCGGGGGATTTAGAGCAGTACTTC.

In regard to this clone: One junction end does not reproduce the germline sequence, and a read error may be involved. CDR3: CASSQDGRRWETQYF. CDR3 nucleotides: TGTGCCAGCAGTCAAGACGGCCGGAGGTGGGAGACCCAGTACTTC. The chain joins TRBV14 to TRBJ2-5, with D possibly being TRBD2 (5 bases). The CDR3 runs 15 residues. The germline CDR1 and CDR2 sequences are SGHDN and FVKESK.

This clone was recorded only once. The rearrangement uses TRBV6-6 and TRBJ2-3; no definite D call. Germline loops: CDR1 MNHNY, CDR2 SVGAGI (reference sequence). The germline V and J ends were trimmed by 3 bases and 4 bases, with 8 bases remaining between them. The CDR3 is 13 amino acids. CDR3 protein: CASSYRAADTQYF. Written as DNA, the CDR3 is TGTGCCAGCAGTTATCGGGCAGCAGATACGCAGTATTTT.

The rearrangement joins TRBV10-3 to TRBJ1-1; D ambiguous. The CDR3 is made up of 14 amino acids. V was cut by 1 base and J by 0 bases, with 6 bases left in between. Germline V lookup: CDR1 ENHRY, CDR2 SYGVKD. CDR3 protein: CAISEYSLNTEAFF. Here the CDR3 DNA reads TGTGCCATCAGTGAGTACAGCCTGAACACTGAAGCTTTCTTT.

This chain connects TRBV6-5 to TRBJ1-5; unclear D gene. In germline, CDR1 is MNHEY, CDR2 SVGAGI. Between the trimmed V and J ends, which lost 6 bases and 0 bases, there was a span of 9 bases. The CDR3 runs 14 residues. The CDR3 bases are TGTGCCAGCAGCGAGAAGTATAGCAATCAGCCCCAGCATTTT. Residues: CASSEKYSNQPQHF.